This T cell receptor (beta chain) was recovered during a study of blood T cell repertoires in COVID-19. Turning to the study itself: The samples span acute and convalescent COVID-19 from the United States, Italy and Spain. PBMCs, B-cell-depleted T cells, or T cells were the source of the cDNA or gDNA that made up the material.

This CDR3 comprises 17 residues. Germline values: CDR1 ENHRY, CDR2 SYGVKD. With 2 bases clipped from V and 0 bases from J, the junction kept 6 bases outside the gene matches. In the source study's methods: Scientists estimated how many nucleated cells there were by amplifying reference gene primers. The protocol was immunoSEQ multiplex PCR, while the TCRdb copy is restricted to in-frame clones and leaves out a portion. D and trimming were read from the DNA, whereas the V and J calls and clone size are those reported in that table. This sample has about 160,000 clones, with over 70% found just once. This clone has only one observation.

The J gene is TRBJ2-3, the V gene TRBV10-3, with TRBD2 identical over 9 bases. Sequencing was performed on peripheral blood. The sequence came from a man between 65 and 85 years old with acute or convalescent COVID-19. The CDR3 loop is CAISETSGRISTDTQYF. The CDR3 nucleotides are TGTGCCATCAGTGAGACCAGCGGGAGGATTAGCACAGATACGCAGTATTTT.